What follows are 26 T cell receptor beta chains derived from one specimen sequenced in a study of Graves' ophthalmopathy and Graves' hyperthyroidism. Using RNA transcripts, the TCR beta CDR3 regions were amplified. Scientists carried out first-round RT-PCR using HTBI primers and then a second-round multiplex PCR. TCRdb re-derived calls from the multiplex PCR reads in MiXCR, one entry per CDR3 protein. The sample yields about 400,000 distinct CDR3 sequences, about 17% seen once. Sequenced sample: peripheral blood. These receptors were collected from a woman between 18 and 29 years old with Graves' ophthalmopathy.

In its sample, this clonotype was seen many times. The rearrangement links TRBV24-1 to TRBJ1-1; no definite D call. This CDR3 has 13 amino acids. From germline, CDR1 is KGHDR and CDR2 SFDVKD. V lost 3 bases and J lost 7, with 11 bases in between. For the CDR3, the DNA is TGTGCCACCAGTGATCCCCTGCGGGGTGAAGCTTTCTTT. Amino acid sequence: CATSDPLRGEAFF.

This clonotype was found many times. V gene TRBV19 combines with J gene TRBJ2-7, with a weak D call TRBD1 (6 bases). This CDR3 is 14 amino acids long. Trimming stripped 6 bases from V and 2 bases from J, with 14 bases between. Germline loops: CDR1 LNHDA, CDR2 SQIVND (reference sequence). CDR3 sequence reads: CASRNRVGPYEQYF. In DNA form, the CDR3 reads TGTGCCAGTAGAAACAGGGTCGGCCCCTACGAGCAGTACTTC.

V and J are TRBV12-3 or TRBV12-4 and TRBJ2-7, with TRBD2 matching 11 bases. CDR3 length: 14 residues. Germline trimming cut 7 bases from V and 3 bases from J; bases unmatched to any gene: 5. CDR3: CASTETSGNYEQYF. For the CDR3, the DNA is TGTGCCAGCACGGAGACTAGCGGGAACTACGAGCAGTACTTC.

This clonotype has at least ten counts. The chain uses TRBV6-2 or TRBV6-3 and TRBJ2-3, with 9 bases lining up with TRBD1. Trimming at V came to 0 bases and at J to 4 bases, leaving 8 bases not matched to a gene. Germline CDR1 and CDR2: MNHEY and SVGEGT. CDR3 length equals 17 residues. CDR3 bases: TGTGCCAGCAGTTACTCTTCCGGGACAGGGAGTGCAGATACGCAGTATTTT. Encoded protein: CASSYSSGTGSADTQYF.

This rearrangement joins TRBV12-3 or TRBV12-4 to TRBJ1-5; no clear D. This CDR3 is built from 13 residues. The V end was cut by 5 bases, the J end by 7 bases, with 12 bases between. CDR3 nucleotide sequence: TGTGCCAGCAGTGCCACAGTGTGGCAGCCCCAGCATTTT. Its protein product is CASSATVWQPQHF.

This clonotype has ten or more counts. The chain links TRBV11-3 to TRBJ2-5; TRBD2 aligns across 8 bases. This CDR3 comprises 18 residues. With 5 bases clipped from V and 2 bases from J, the junction kept 16 bases outside the gene matches. Germline-derived CDR1 and CDR2 are SGHNT and YENEEA. CDR3 sequence (DNA): TGTGCCAGCAGCCCGTTTGGTAGCGGACTAGCCAAGCAAGAGACCCAGTACTTC. Protein: CASSPFGSGLAKQETQYF.

This clonotype was seen at least ten times. The chain carries TRBV29-1 and TRBJ1-1; no firm D call. The CDR3 loop spans 12 amino acids. V lost 5 bases, J lost 2 bases, and 9 bases lay in between. CDR1 is SQVTM, CDR2 ANQGSEA, per germline. The CDR3 region has the DNA TGCAGCGTTACCAGGCCTAACACTGAAGCTTTCTTT. As protein: CSVTRPNTEAFF.

The CDR3 protein is CASSTLSGTQYF. The DNA for the CDR3 is TGTGCCAGCAGTACCCTATCAGGGACCCAGTACTTC. The chain couples TRBV12-3 or TRBV12-4 to TRBJ2-5; the D is unclear. Trimming took 5 bases from V and 7 from J, leaving 11 bases between them. CDR3 length: 12 amino acids.

This clonotype was seen repeatedly, ten times or more. The chain joins TRBV11-2 to TRBJ2-5, with 7 bases identical to TRBD2. The trim removed 2 bases at V and 0 bases at J, leaving 9 bases unmatched. The length of the CDR3 is 17 residues. Looked up from germline, CDR1 is SGHAT and CDR2 is FQNNGV. This CDR3 is CASSLQWDGRYQETQYF. CDR3 coding DNA: TGTGCCAGCAGCTTACAGTGGGACGGGAGGTACCAAGAGACCCAGTACTTC.

A single count supports this clonotype. The rearrangement uses TRBV19 and TRBJ2-7; 10 positions match TRBD1. CDR1 is LNHDA and CDR2 is SQIVND in the germline V gene (reference sequence). CDR3 length: 14 amino acids. The trim removed 5 bases at V and 5 bases at J, leaving 6 bases unmatched. The CDR3 sequence: CASSFGTGDHEQYF. The CDR3 coding sequence is TGTGCCAGTAGTTTCGGGACAGGGGACCACGAGCAGTACTTC.

The sample holds many counts of this clonotype. V is TRBV30 and J is TRBJ2-2; no clear D gene. The CDR3 runs to 15 residues. Per the germline V gene, CDR1 is GTSNPN and CDR2 is SVGIG (reference sequence). Trimming took 1 base from V and 6 from J, leaving 15 bases between them. As DNA, the CDR3 is TGTGCCTGGAGTGCAGCGATAGGGTGGGCCGGGGAGCTGTTTTTT. Translated: CAWSAAIGWAGELFF.

This clonotype was observed at least ten times. The chain employs TRBV5-1 and TRBJ2-2; D remains ambiguous. Germline values: CDR1 SGHRS, CDR2 YFSETQ. This CDR3 has 14 residues. Trimming took off 3 bases at V and 4 bases at J, with 10 bases between the two ends. CDR3 amino acids: CASSSLGSTGELFF. In DNA, the CDR3 is TGCGCCAGCAGCTCGCTAGGAAGCACCGGGGAGCTGTTTTTT.

This clonotype has at least ten counts. The gene calls are TRBV29-1 and TRBJ2-5; 9 bases match TRBD1. In germline, CDR1 is SQVTM, CDR2 ANQGSEA. V shed 3 bases, J shed 7 bases, and the junction held 6 bases outside the gene matches. The CDR3 extends over 13 amino acids. The CDR3 protein is CSVDWTGEGTQYF. The CDR3 DNA follows: TGCAGCGTTGACTGGACAGGGGAAGGGACCCAGTACTTC.

This clonotype was seen repeatedly, ten times or more. The CDR3 is CASLWANTEAFF. As DNA, the CDR3 is TGTGCCAGCTTATGGGCAAACACTGAAGCTTTCTTT. This chain connects TRBV19 to TRBJ1-1; no firm D call. CDR1 and CDR2 (germline): LNHDA, SQIVND (reference sequence). Trimming cost V 9 bases and J 2 bases, with 10 bases left between them. The CDR3 has 12 amino acids.

This clonotype was observed at least ten times. The CDR3 region has the DNA TGTGCCAGCAGTTCTCGGACGGTTTCCTACGAGCAGTACTTC. Protein product: CASSSRTVSYEQYF. V gene TRBV6-5 combines with J gene TRBJ2-7; D uncertain. From germline, CDR1 is MNHEY and CDR2 SVGAGI. The CDR3 has 14 amino acids. V lost 4 bases and J 1 base, leaving 11 bases between the germline ends.

This clonotype was detected ten times or more. The V call is TRBV11-1, the J call TRBJ1-5, with a tentative D call TRBD1 (6 bases). Trimming took off 0 bases at V and 0 bases at J, with 21 bases between the two ends. CDR3 length: 20 residues. The germline gives CDR1 SGHAT, CDR2 FQDESV (reference sequence). DNA of the CDR3: TGTGCCAGCAGCTTAGCCCTCGGCGGGGGGGGGCTGGGTAGCAATCAGCCCCAGCATTTT. Encoded protein: CASSLALGGGGLGSNQPQHF.

The table lists this clonotype with many counts. V and J are TRBV12-3 or TRBV12-4 and TRBJ2-5, with 7 bases aligning to TRBD2. With V trimmed by 6 bases and J by 4 bases, 5 bases remained unmatched. This CDR3 comprises 13 residues. CDR3 sequence: CASRGSGGETQYF. The CDR3 DNA follows: TGTGCCAGCAGGGGGTCGGGGGGAGAGACCCAGTACTTC.

There are many counts of this clonotype. The CDR3 region is CASSFSRRADTQYF. CDR3 nucleotides: TGTGCCAGCAGTTTTTCGAGAAGAGCAGATACGCAGTATTTT. The J gene is TRBJ2-3, the V gene TRBV28; no firm D call. V gave up 3 bases and J gave up 4 bases, with 11 bases separating them. The CDR3 length is 14 residues. From germline, CDR1 is MDHEN and CDR2 SYDVKM.

The chain recombines TRBV29-1 with TRBJ1-1; unclear D gene. Trimming removed 7 bases from V and 1 base from J, with 7 bases in between. Germline-derived CDR1 and CDR2 are SQVTM and ANQGSEA. The CDR3 spans 11 residues. Here the CDR3 reads CSGLGNTEAFF. CDR3 sequence (DNA): TGCAGCGGCCTCGGGAACACTGAAGCTTTCTTT.

This clonotype occurred many times. The chain combines TRBV6-4 with TRBJ1-1; the D is unclear. This CDR3 region has 13 residues. Deletions cut 8 bases from V and 4 bases from J, with 14 bases between. The germline CDR1 and CDR2 sequences are MRHNA and SNTAGT. The CDR3 coding sequence is TGTGCCAGCGCTCTGAGTGATAGCACTGAAGCTTTCTTT. Translation gives CASALSDSTEAFF.

The chain has TRBV30 and TRBJ1-3, with D uncertain. Deletions cut 0 bases from V and 3 bases from J, with 6 bases between. CDR1 is GTSNPN and CDR2 is SVGIG in the germline V gene (reference sequence). The CDR3 is made up of 13 amino acids. DNA of the CDR3: TGTGCCTGGAGTGTCGACCTTGGAAACACCATATATTTT. Its protein product is CAWSVDLGNTIYF.

In this sample, this clonotype turned up many times. This chain uses TRBV7-2 with TRBJ2-7; TRBD1 matches 10 bases. CDR3 size: 16 residues. Germline trimming cut 4 bases from V and 4 bases from J; bases unmatched to any gene: 10. Germline V lookup: CDR1 SGHTA, CDR2 FQGNSA. CDR3 DNA sequence: TGTGCCAGCAGCTCCCCAAGAGGGACAGGGGATTACGAGCAGTACTTC. It translates to CASSSPRGTGDYEQYF. Using reference TRBV7-2 and TRBJ2-7 for the parts outside the CDR3, the full variable domain is GAGVSQSPSNKVTEKGKDVELRCDPISGHTALYWYRQSLGQGLEFLIYFQGNSAPDKSGLPSDRFSAERTGGSVSTLTIQRTQQEDSAVYLCASSSPRGTGDYEQYFGPGTRLTVT.

This clonotype was observed a handful of times. This chain joins TRBV20-1 and TRBJ2-5; 8 bases agree with TRBD2. Looked up from germline, CDR1 is DFQATT and CDR2 is SNEGSKA (reference sequence). The CDR3 has 15 residues. Unmatched junction bases numbered 10, after V lost 2 bases and J lost 5 bases. The CDR3 DNA follows: TGCAGTGCTAGATACAGCGGGAGTGTCCGGGAGACCCAGTACTTC. As protein: CSARYSGSVRETQYF.

This clonotype has a count of ten or more. This CDR3 reads CASSPQTGGPSSYNSPLHF. In DNA, the CDR3 is TGTGCCAGCAGTCCCCAGACAGGGGGCCCGAGCTCCTATAATTCACCCCTCCACTTT. V and J are TRBV6-5 and TRBJ1-6, with TRBD1 identical over 10 bases. There are 19 residues in the CDR3. The J segment lost 0 bases and the V segment lost 5 bases, leaving 10 bases of the junction unmatched. Germline CDR1 reads MNHEY; CDR2 reads SVGAGI.

This clonotype was counted many times. The chain couples TRBV12-3 or TRBV12-4 to TRBJ1-1, with TRBD1 as a possible D gene (6 bases). The CDR3 contains 15 residues. V was pared by 7 bases and J by 6 bases, with 21 bases between. CDR3 in amino acids: CASTPDPRGAAEAFF. CDR3 DNA sequence: TGTGCCAGCACTCCTGACCCCCGGGGGGCGGCTGAAGCTTTCTTT.

The chain uses TRBV6-2 or TRBV6-3 and TRBJ2-5; 12 bases fit TRBD2. V lost 2 bases to trimming and J lost 4 bases; unmatched junction nucleotides: 5. The CDR3 runs 16 residues. Germline assignment: CDR1 MNHEY and CDR2 SVGEGT. CDR3 protein: CASSYPSGRAGETQYF. The CDR3 bases are TGTGCCAGCAGTTACCCTAGCGGGAGGGCCGGAGAGACCCAGTACTTC.